This T cell receptor beta chain is drawn from a study of blood T cell repertoires in COVID-19. Study-wide context: The analysed material was cDNA or gDNA that came from T cells, B-cell-depleted T cells, or PBMCs.

Data came from immunoSEQ multiplex PCR; TCRdb stores just in-frame clones and leaves some out. Here the sample spans about 150,000 clones, around 82% being singletons. This sequence was found in a human donor with acute or convalescent COVID-19. The donor label of this sample is uncertain. Sequencing was performed on peripheral blood.

CDR3 coding DNA: TGTGCCAGCAGATCGGTAGGGGCCGGGGGGACTGAAGCTTTCTTT. It yields the protein CASRSVGAGGTEAFF. The chain has TRBV6-5 and TRBJ1-1, with D possibly matching TRBD1 (5 bases). V was pared by 6 bases and J by 5 bases, with 19 bases between. Germline CDR1 reads MNHEY; CDR2 reads SVGAGI. The CDR3 runs to 15 residues.